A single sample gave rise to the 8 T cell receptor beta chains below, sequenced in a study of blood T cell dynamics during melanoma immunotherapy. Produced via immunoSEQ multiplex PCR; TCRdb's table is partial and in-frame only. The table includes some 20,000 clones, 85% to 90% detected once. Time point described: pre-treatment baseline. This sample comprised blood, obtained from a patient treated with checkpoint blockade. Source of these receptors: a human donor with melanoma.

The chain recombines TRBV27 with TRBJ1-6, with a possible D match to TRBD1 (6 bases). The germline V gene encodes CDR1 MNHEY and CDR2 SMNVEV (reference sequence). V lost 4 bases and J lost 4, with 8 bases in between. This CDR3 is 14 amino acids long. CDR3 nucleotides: TGTGCCAGCAGTTCGGGACAATATAATTCACCCCTCCACTTT. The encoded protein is CASSSGQYNSPLHF.

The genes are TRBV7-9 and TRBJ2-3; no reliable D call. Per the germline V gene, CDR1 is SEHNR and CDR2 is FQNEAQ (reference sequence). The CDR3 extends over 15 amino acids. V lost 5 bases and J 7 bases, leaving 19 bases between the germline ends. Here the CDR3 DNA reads TGTGCCAGCAGCCTACCCTCTACTGACACCAATACGCAGTATTTT. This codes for CASSLPSTDTNTQYF.

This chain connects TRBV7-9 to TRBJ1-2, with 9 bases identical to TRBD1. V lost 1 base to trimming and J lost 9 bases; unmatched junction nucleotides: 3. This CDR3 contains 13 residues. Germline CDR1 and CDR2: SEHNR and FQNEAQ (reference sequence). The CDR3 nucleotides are TGTGCCAGCAGCTTAGGGACAGGGGACAGCTACACCTTC. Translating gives CASSLGTGDSYTF.

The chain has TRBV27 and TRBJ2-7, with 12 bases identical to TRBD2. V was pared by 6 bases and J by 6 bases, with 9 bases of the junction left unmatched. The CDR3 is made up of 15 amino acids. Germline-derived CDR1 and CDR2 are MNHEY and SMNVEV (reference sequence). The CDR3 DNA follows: TGTGCCAGCAGGCCTTTGACTAGCGGGGGCCTCGAGCAGTACTTC. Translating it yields CASRPLTSGGLEQYF.

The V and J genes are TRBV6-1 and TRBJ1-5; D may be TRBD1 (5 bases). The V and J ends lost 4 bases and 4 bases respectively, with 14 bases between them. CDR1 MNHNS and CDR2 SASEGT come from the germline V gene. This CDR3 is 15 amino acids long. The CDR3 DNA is TGTGCCAGCAGTGCCGGGACGTCCGCGAATCAGCCCCAGCATTTT. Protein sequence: CASSAGTSANQPQHF.

The CDR3 DNA sequence: TGTGCCAGCAGTCACGAGGCGGACACTGAAGCTTTCTTT. Its translation: CASSHEADTEAFF. This chain connects TRBV9 to TRBJ1-1; no reliable D call. From germline, CDR1 is SGDLS and CDR2 YYNGEE. The CDR3 covers 13 residues. V was cut by 5 bases and J by 3 bases, with 11 bases left in between. Based on the CDR3 plus reference TRBV9 and TRBJ1-1, the full variable domain is DSGVTQTPKHLITATGQRVTLRCSPRSGDLSVYWYQQSLDQGLQFLIQYYNGEERAKGNILERFSAQQFPDLHSELNLSSLELGDSALYFCASSHEADTEAFFGQGTRLTVV.

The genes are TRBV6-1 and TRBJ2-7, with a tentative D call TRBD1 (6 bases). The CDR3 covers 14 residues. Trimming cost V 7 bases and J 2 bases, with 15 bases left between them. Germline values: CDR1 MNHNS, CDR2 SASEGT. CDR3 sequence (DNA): TGTGCCAGCACCCTGACAGGTGCTACCTACGAGCAGTACTTC. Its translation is CASTLTGATYEQYF.

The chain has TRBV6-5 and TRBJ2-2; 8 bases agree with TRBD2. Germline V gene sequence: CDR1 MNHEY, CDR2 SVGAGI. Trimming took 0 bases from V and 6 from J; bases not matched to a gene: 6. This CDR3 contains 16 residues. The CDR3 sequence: CASSYSAGGVPGELFF. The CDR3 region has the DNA TGTGCCAGCAGTTACTCCGCGGGGGGTGTTCCCGGGGAGCTGTTTTTT.